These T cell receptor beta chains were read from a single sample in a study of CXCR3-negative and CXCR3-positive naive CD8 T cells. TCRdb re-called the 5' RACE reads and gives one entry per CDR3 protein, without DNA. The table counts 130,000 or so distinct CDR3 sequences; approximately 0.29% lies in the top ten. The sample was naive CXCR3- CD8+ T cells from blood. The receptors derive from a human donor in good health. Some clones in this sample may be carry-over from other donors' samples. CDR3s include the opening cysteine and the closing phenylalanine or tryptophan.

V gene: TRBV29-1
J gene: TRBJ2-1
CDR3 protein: CSVEDRRGLGNEQFF

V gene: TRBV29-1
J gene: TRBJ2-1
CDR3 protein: CSVEEILGGKNEQFF

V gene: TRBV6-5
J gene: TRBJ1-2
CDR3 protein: CASSYSDHPGSGYTF

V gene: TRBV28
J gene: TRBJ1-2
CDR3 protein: CASSPPVRSGYTF

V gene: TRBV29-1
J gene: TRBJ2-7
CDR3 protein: CSVSGTGGGNEQYF

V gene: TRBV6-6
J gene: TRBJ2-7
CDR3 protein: CASSYSSFYEQYF

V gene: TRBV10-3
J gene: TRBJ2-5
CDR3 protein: CAIRHDMGQETQYF

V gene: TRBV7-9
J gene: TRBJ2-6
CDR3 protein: CASSFRVGANVLTF

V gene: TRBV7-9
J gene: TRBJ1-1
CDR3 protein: CASSSFGRKSTEAFF

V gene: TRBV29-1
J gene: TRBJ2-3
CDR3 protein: CSVVPSGSLDTQYF

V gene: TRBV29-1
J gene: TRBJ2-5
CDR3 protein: CSVVPSGQETQYF

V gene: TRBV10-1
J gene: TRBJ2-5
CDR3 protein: CASSGSQGADETQYF

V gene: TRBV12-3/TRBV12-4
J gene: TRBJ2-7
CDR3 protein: CASSFGRTTYEQYF

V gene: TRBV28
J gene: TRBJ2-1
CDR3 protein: CASSLVTGRANEQFF

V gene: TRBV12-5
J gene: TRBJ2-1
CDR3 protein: CASGLIPGNEQFF

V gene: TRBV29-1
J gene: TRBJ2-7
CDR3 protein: CSVELQGLPYEQYF

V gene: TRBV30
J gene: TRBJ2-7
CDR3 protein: CAWSVVGNSEQCF

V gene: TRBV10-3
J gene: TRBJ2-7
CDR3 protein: CAISPGQGASYEQYF

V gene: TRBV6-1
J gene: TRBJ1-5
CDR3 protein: CASSEWGGRGGQPQHF

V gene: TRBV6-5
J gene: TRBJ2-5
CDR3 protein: CASTPGGARETQYF